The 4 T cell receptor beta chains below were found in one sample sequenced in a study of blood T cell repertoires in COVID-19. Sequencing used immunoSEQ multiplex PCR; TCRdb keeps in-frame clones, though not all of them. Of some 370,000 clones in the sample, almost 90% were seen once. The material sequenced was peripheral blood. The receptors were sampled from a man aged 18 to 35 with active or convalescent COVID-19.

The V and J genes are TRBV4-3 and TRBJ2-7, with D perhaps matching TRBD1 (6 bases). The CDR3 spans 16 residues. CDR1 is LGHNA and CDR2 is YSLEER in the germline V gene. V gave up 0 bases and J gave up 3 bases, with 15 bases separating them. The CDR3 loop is CASSQDGAGVFYEQYF. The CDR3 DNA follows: TGCGCCAGCAGCCAAGACGGGGCAGGGGTTTTCTACGAGCAGTACTTC.

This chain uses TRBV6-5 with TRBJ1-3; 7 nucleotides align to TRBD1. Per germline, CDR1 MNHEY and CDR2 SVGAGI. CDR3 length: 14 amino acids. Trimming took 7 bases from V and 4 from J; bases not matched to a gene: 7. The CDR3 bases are TGTGCCAGCAAGGACAGGAGGTTAGGAAACACCATATATTTT. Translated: CASKDRRLGNTIYF.

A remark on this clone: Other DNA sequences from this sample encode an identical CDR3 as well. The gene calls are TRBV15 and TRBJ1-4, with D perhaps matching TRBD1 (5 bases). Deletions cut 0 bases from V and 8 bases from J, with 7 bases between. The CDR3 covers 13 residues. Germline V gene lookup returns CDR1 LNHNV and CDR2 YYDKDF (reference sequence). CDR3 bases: TGTGCCACCAGCAGAGACGGGGGAGAAAAACTGTTTTTT. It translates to CATSRDGGEKLFF. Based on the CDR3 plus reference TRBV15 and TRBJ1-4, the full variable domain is DAMVIQNPRYQVTQFGKPVTLSCSQTLNHNVMYWYQQKSSQAPKLLFHYYDKDFNNEADTPDNFQSRRPNTSFCFLDIRSPGLGDTAMYLCATSRDGGEKLFFGSGTQLSVL.

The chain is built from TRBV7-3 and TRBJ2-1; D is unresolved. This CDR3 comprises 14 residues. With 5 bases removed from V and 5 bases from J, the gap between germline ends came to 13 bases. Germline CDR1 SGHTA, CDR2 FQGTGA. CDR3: CASSTTAYHNEQFF. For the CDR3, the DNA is TGTGCCAGCAGCACCACTGCGTACCACAATGAGCAGTTCTTC.